The 5 T cell receptor beta chains reported below all come from one sample, sequenced in a study of identical twins. TCRdb itself ran the 5' RACE reads through MiXCR, one entry per CDR3 protein. The sample consists of 200,000 to 250,000 distinct CDR3 sequences, around 8% of them appearing once. These data also formed part of another study, on yellow fever vaccine responses in identical twins.

Sequenced: memory (CD45RO+) T cells sorted from blood. These receptors all come from a woman between 18 and 29 years old in good health.

This clonotype showed up many times. The chain employs TRBV3-1 and TRBJ2-6; D is undetermined. V was cut by 1 base and J by 0 bases, with 7 bases left in between. Germline V gene data show CDR1 as LGHDT and CDR2 as YNNKEL (reference sequence). The CDR3 is made up of 16 amino acids. The CDR3 here is CASSQGVGSGANVLTF. DNA for the CDR3: TGTGCCAGCAGCCAAGGGGTCGGCTCTGGGGCCAACGTCCTGACTTTC.

Note on this clonotype: A much larger clone lies a single base off, so this may be a read error. The chain couples TRBV5-7 to TRBJ2-7, with D unresolved. TRBV5-7 is filed as an ORF, its function uncertain. This CDR3 spans 13 amino acids. V was clipped by 3 bases and J by 5 bases, with 12 bases between them. CDR3 protein: CASSSGLLDEQYF. The CDR3, as DNA: TGTGCCAGCAGCTCCGGGCTCTTGGACGAGCAGTACTTC.

In regard to this clonotype: A junction end diverges from the germline sequence, so it may reflect a read error. This chain connects TRBV7-9 to TRBJ2-3, with D unclear. The germline CDR1 and CDR2 sequences are SEHNR and FQNEAQ (reference sequence). The CDR3 has 12 amino acids. The CDR3 sequence: CASNLRADTQYF. DNA of the CDR3: TGTGCCAGCAACTTAAGGGCAGATACGCAGTATTTT.

This clonotype was counted a few times. This rearrangement joins TRBV28 to TRBJ2-3; D call uncertain. The CDR3 runs to 13 residues. Per germline, CDR1 MDHEN and CDR2 SYDVKM. Trimming cost V 3 bases and J 2 bases, with 6 bases left between them. CDR3 residues: CASSFPTTDTQYF. CDR3 bases: TGTGCCAGCAGTTTCCCGACCACAGATACGCAGTATTTT.

The rearrangement links TRBV28 to TRBJ2-5; D may correspond to TRBD1 or TRBD2 (5 bases each). The germline V and J ends were trimmed by 2 bases and 0 bases, with 7 bases remaining between them. CDR1 MDHEN and CDR2 SYDVKM come from the germline V gene. This CDR3 region has 14 residues. The CDR3 bases are TGTGCCAGCAGTTTAGGGGGAGACCAAGAGACCCAGTACTTC. Its protein product is CASSLGGDQETQYF.